Below are 11 T cell receptor beta chains sequenced from a single sample in a study. TCRdb recomputed calls from the RT-PCR reads with MiXCR, one row per CDR3 protein. Of about 680,000 distinct CDR3 sequences detected, 13% to 15% appear once; the ten largest clones hold roughly 3.6%. Material: memory CD4+ T cells from blood. These receptors all stem from a female donor in good health, serving as a healthy control.

This clonotype was observed many times. The chain recombines TRBV29-1 with TRBJ2-5; TRBD2 aligns across 11 bases. In germline, CDR1 is SQVTM, CDR2 ANQGSEA. J lost 2 bases, V lost 6 bases, and 8 bases had no gene match. This CDR3 is 15 amino acids long. This chain's CDR3 is CSVRGGLADQETQYF. CDR3 in DNA: TGCAGCGTGCGGGGGGGACTAGCGGATCAAGAGACCCAGTACTTC.

The chain joins TRBV10-3 to TRBJ2-5; the match to TRBD2 covers 7 bases. V lost 2 bases, J lost 2 bases, and 11 bases stayed unmatched. Germline V gene data show CDR1 as ENHRY and CDR2 as SYGVKD. This CDR3 is 17 amino acids long. In DNA form, the CDR3 reads TGTGCCATCAGTGAGACGGGACTATCCTCACTTCAAGAGACCCAGTACTTC. This sequence encodes CAISETGLSSLQETQYF.

This chain joins TRBV6-2 or TRBV6-3 and TRBJ1-2; D call uncertain. Trimming pared 3 bases from V and 2 bases from J, leaving 10 bases between. Germline loops: CDR1 MNHEY, CDR2 SVGEGT. This CDR3 is built from 14 residues. The CDR3 reads CASSYTNRNYGYTF. CDR3 coding DNA: TGTGCCAGCAGTTATACGAACAGAAACTATGGCTACACCTTC.

This clonotype has just a few counts. The CDR3 sequence: CSASTRDRGHNYGYTF. The CDR3 coding sequence is TGCAGTGCTAGTACCCGGGACAGGGGGCACAACTATGGCTACACCTTC. This chain uses TRBV20-1 with TRBJ1-2; 12 bases map to TRBD1. Germline CDR1 is DFQATT and CDR2 is SNEGSKA (reference sequence). V shed 3 bases, J shed 2 bases, and the junction held 7 bases outside the gene matches. This CDR3 has 16 amino acids.

The chain recombines TRBV2 with TRBJ2-5, with TRBD1 matching over 8 bases. There are 15 residues in the CDR3. Germline V CDR1 and CDR2: SNHLY, FYNNEI. The V segment lost 6 bases and the J segment 1 base; nucleotides outside the gene matches: 7. The CDR3 nucleotides read TGTGCCAGCAGCGAAAACAGGGGGATCCAAGAGACCCAGTACTTC. Protein product: CASSENRGIQETQYF.

The chain employs TRBV20-1 and TRBJ2-5; no reliable D call. Trimming stripped 2 bases from V and 7 bases from J, with 11 bases between. The CDR3 has 12 amino acids. CDR1 and CDR2 (germline): DFQATT, SNEGSKA (reference sequence). The CDR3 sequence is CSARTQVGTQYF. The CDR3 bases are TGCAGTGCTAGAACACAAGTAGGGACCCAGTACTTC.

This clonotype was picked up a small number of times. The chain uses TRBV9 and TRBJ2-1; D may be TRBD1 (6 bases). This CDR3 has 17 amino acids. Germline V gene sequence: CDR1 SGDLS, CDR2 YYNGEE. Trimming removed 3 bases at V and 5 bases at J, with 21 bases between. CDR3 sequence (DNA): TGTGCCAGCAGCGCCCCACTTCAGGGGAAGAGTGACAATGAGCAGTTCTTC. This encodes CASSAPLQGKSDNEQFF.

This clonotype has a handful of counts. The chain couples TRBV30 to TRBJ1-3, with no clear D. The length of the CDR3 is 14 residues. Trimming shortened V by 5 bases and J by 0 bases, and 11 bases separated the two germline ends. Germline values: CDR1 GTSNPN, CDR2 SVGIG (reference sequence). In DNA, the CDR3 is TGTGCCTGGGGAGCCGGCTTCTCTGGAAACACCATATATTTT. Its protein product is CAWGAGFSGNTIYF.

Details on this clonotype: A clone one base away is much larger, so this may be a read error. The rearrangement links TRBV7-9 to TRBJ1-1; D remains unclear. The CDR3 runs to 10 residues. Germline V gives CDR1 SEHNR, CDR2 FQNEAQ (reference sequence). CDR3 protein: CATSSYEAFF. The DNA of the CDR3 is TGTGCCACCAGCTCGTATGAAGCTTTCTTT. Full variable domain (remainder filled in from reference TRBV7-9 and TRBJ1-1): DTGVSQNPRHKITKRGQNVTFRCDPISEHNRLYWYRQTLGQGPEFLTYFQNEAQLEKSRLLSDRFSAERPKGSFSTLEIQRTEQGDSAMYLCATSSYEAFFGQGTRLTVV.

This clonotype came up a few times. The chain links TRBV24-1 to TRBJ2-7, with a possible D match to TRBD2 (6 bases). The germline V gene has CDR1 KGHDR and CDR2 SFDVKD. This CDR3 has 14 residues. V dropped 3 bases and J dropped 5 bases, with 13 bases sitting between them. This CDR3 is CATSDPTRPDEQYF. The CDR3 DNA reads as TGTGCCACCAGTGATCCGACTAGACCGGACGAGCAGTACTTC.

This clonotype appeared a few times. The genes are TRBV4-2 and TRBJ2-5; unclear D gene. The CDR3 consists of 13 residues. V lost 0 bases to trimming and J lost 3 bases, with 5 bases between them. The V gene's germline CDR1 is LGHNA and CDR2 YNFKEQ. In DNA form, the CDR3 reads TGTGCCAGCAGCCAAGAAAGGGAAGAGACCCAGTACTTC. Protein: CASSQEREETQYF.